Each of the 5 T cell receptor beta chains below was sequenced from the same sample in a study of cytomegalovirus exposure and HLA in healthy donors. A multiplex PCR was run with 60 Vbeta primers and 13 Jbeta primers. Method: immunoSEQ multiplex PCR; TCRdb's copy keeps in-frame clones and lacks some. The table lists 180,000 or so clones, about 79% of them singletons. The sequenced sample was PBMCs. All receptors derive from a man aged 50 or older in good health and CMV-seropositive.

The V gene is TRBV4-2, the J gene TRBJ1-2; D is possibly TRBD1 (5 bases). This CDR3 comprises 12 residues. With 3 bases removed from V and 4 bases from J, the gap between germline ends came to 6 bases. Per the germline V gene, CDR1 is LGHNA and CDR2 is YNFKEQ. DNA for the CDR3: TGTGCCAGCAGCCACGACAGCTATGGCTACACCTTC. This gives the protein CASSHDSYGYTF.

This chain joins TRBV11-2 and TRBJ1-1, with D maybe TRBD1 (5 bases). Between the trimmed V and J ends, which lost 1 base and 6 bases, there was a span of 12 bases. Per the germline V gene, CDR1 is SGHAT and CDR2 is FQNNGV. This CDR3 comprises 14 residues. The CDR3 nucleotides read TGTGCCAGCAGCTTAGTGCGGACAAAATCTGAAGCTTTCTTT. Its translation is CASSLVRTKSEAFF.

J is TRBJ2-5 and V is TRBV7-2; a weak D match, TRBD2 (5 bases). CDR1 SGHTA and CDR2 FQGNSA come from the germline V gene. Trimming stripped 5 bases from V and 3 bases from J, with 10 bases between. This CDR3 comprises 13 residues. The CDR3 DNA follows: TGTGCCAGCAGCATCTGGACTGAAGAGACCCAGTACTTC. The encoded protein is CASSIWTEETQYF.

V usage is TRBV28 and J usage is TRBJ1-6; D not resolved. Germline V gene sequence: CDR1 MDHEN, CDR2 SYDVKM. The ends were cut back, 6 bases at V and 7 bases at J, with 7 bases in the middle. The CDR3 is made up of 12 amino acids. CDR3 sequence reads: CASSGLNSPLHF. The CDR3 bases are TGTGCCAGCAGCGGTTTGAATTCACCCCTCCACTTT. The whole variable domain, remainder taken from reference TRBV28 and TRBJ1-6, is DVKVTQSSRYLVKRTGEKVFLECVQDMDHENMFWYRQDPGLGLRLIYFSYDVKMKEKGDIPEGYSVSREKKERFSLILESASTNQTSMYLCASSGLNSPLHFGNGTRLTVT.

CDR3 bases: TGTGCCAGCAGTAATAGCGGGGGGCGATACAATGAGCAGTTCTTC. Its translation: CASSNSGGRYNEQFF. The chain employs TRBV6-1 and TRBJ2-1, with 10 positions matching TRBD2. The germline V gene encodes CDR1 MNHNS and CDR2 SASEGT. The V and J ends lost 5 bases and 4 bases, in that order; junction bases with no gene match: 5. The CDR3 has 15 residues.